This T cell receptor beta chain was recorded in a study of OX40 agonist ivuxolimab in advanced cancers. Study context: Three patients responded partially, comprising one with hepatocellular carcinoma and two with cutaneous melanoma.

Libraries were prepared by immunoSEQ multiplex PCR; TCRdb keeps only in-frame clonotypes and omits some of them. The table has about 75,000 clones, 86% seen once; the top ten hold around 8.2%. V shed 4 bases and J shed 3 bases, with 13 bases lying between them. This CDR3 region has 15 residues. CDR1 is SGHTA, CDR2 FQGNSA, per germline. Autoimmune disease history or systemic immunosuppression barred patients. Here the sequenced sample was CD4+ or CD8+ T cells sorted from blood, taken in a trial of the OX40 agonist ivuxolimab. The chain recombines TRBV7-2 with TRBJ2-1; D not resolved. This sequence was found in an adult with an advanced solid tumor such as melanoma, head and neck, liver or kidney cancer. CDR3 residues: CASSSVYGVYNEQFF. DNA for the CDR3: TGTGCCAGCAGCTCCGTCTACGGAGTCTACAATGAGCAGTTCTTC.